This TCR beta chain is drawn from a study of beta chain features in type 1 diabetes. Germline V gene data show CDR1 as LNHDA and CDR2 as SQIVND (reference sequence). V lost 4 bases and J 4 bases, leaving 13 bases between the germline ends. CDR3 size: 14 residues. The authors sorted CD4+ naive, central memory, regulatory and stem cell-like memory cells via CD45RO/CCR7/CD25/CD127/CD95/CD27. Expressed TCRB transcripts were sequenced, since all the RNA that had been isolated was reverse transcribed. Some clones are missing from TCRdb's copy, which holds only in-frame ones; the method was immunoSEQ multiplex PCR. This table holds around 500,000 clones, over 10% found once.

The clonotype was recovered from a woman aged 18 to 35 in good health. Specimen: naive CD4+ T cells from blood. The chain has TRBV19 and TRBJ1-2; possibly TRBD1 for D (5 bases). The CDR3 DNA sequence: TGTGCCAGTAGTAAACCGGGACGCTCCTATGGCTACACCTTC. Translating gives CASSKPGRSYGYTF.